This T cell receptor (beta chain) stems from a study of blood T cell repertoires in COVID-19. Original data processing: Estimates of nucleated cell counts were drawn from the amplification of reference gene primers. Sequencing used immunoSEQ multiplex PCR; TCRdb keeps in-frame clones, though not all of them. D and trimming were read from the DNA, whereas the V and J calls and clone size are those reported in that table. This table has about 210,000 clones, roughly four fifths appearing once. With 5 bases clipped from V and 6 bases from J, the junction kept 1 base outside the gene matches. Germline V lookup: CDR1 KGHSH, CDR2 LQKENI. The CDR3 is made up of 13 amino acids. Study members were between about 18 and 100 years old and lived in around 24 US regions. Clinical history as reported by participants underpinned cohort assignment. Recovery among Cohort 3 donors was established by two negative PCRs, clearance, or symptom resolution.

The TCR was taken from a man between 40 and 49 years old who had recovered from COVID-19. The V gene is TRBV18, the J gene TRBJ2-1; 10 bases match TRBD1. Specimen: PBMCs or T cells enriched from blood (not recorded which). CDR3 in amino acids: CASSWDRGNEQFF. CDR3 nucleotides: TGTGCCAGCTCATGGGACAGGGGCAATGAGCAGTTCTTC.